The present entry profiles one T cell receptor (beta chain) with its context. A much larger clone lies a single base off, so this may be a read error. The data were taken from a study of blood T cells in healthy people across ages. Germline V gene sequence: CDR1 MDHEN, CDR2 SYDVKM. V was trimmed by 5 bases and J by 1 base, leaving 16 bases between them. The CDR3 covers 16 residues. A sample-barcoded 5' primer and a J-beta primer mix were used in a second PCR of about 7 to 11 cycles. TCRdb called the 5' RACE reads again in MiXCR, with one record for every CDR3 protein. Here the sample spans about 640,000 distinct CDR3 sequences, about 30% being singletons.

V gene TRBV28 combines with J gene TRBJ2-3, with D tentatively TRBD2 (6 bases). This receptor was taken from a woman older than 75 in good health. Material for sequencing was blood. The CDR3 sequence is CASSGDRGSRTDTQYF. CDR3 nucleotides: TGTGCCAGCAGTGGGGACCGGGGGTCACGCACAGATACGCAGTATTTT. Filled out from reference TRBV28 and TRBJ2-3, the complete variable domain reads DVKVTQSSRYLVKRTGEKVFLECVQDMDHENMFWYRQDPGLGLRLIYFSYDVKMKEKGDIPEGYSVSREKKERFSLILESASTNQTSMYLCASSGDRGSRTDTQYFGPGTRLTVL.